Each of the 19 T cell receptor beta chains below was sequenced from the same sample in a study of T-cell memory formation after mild COVID-19. Each CDR3 protein is one row after TCRdb ran MiXCR on the 5' RACE reads. In the table there are some 440,000 distinct CDR3 sequences, approximately 25% of which are singletons. Sequenced input: PBMCs or a T cell subset sorted from them (not recorded which). All receptors derive from an adult woman who had mild COVID-19 (a few samples of this study predate the infection). Cell type and time point are not known.

This clonotype showed up just a few times. The gene calls are TRBV5-1 and TRBJ2-1, with 8 bases matching TRBD2. The germline CDR1 and CDR2 sequences are SGHRS and YFSETQ. The CDR3 totals 16 residues. V was pared by 4 bases and J by 1 base, with 7 bases of the junction left unmatched. DNA of the CDR3: TGCGCCAGCAGCACTGACGGGGGGGCGTCCTACAATGAGCAGTTCTTC. Translation gives CASSTDGGASYNEQFF.

The chain employs TRBV30 and TRBJ1-1; D is ambiguous. Germline CDR1 and CDR2: GTSNPN and SVGIG (reference sequence). The V and J ends lost 0 bases and 1 base respectively, with 6 bases between them. This CDR3 is 13 amino acids long. CDR3 region: CAWSVIENTEAFF. DNA of the CDR3: TGTGCCTGGAGTGTGATAGAGAACACTGAAGCTTTCTTT.

This clonotype was observed many times. The gene calls are TRBV3-1 and TRBJ2-7; TRBD1 or TRBD2 may be the D gene (6 bases each). V was clipped by 2 bases and J by 3 bases, with 14 bases between them. The V gene's germline CDR1 is LGHDT and CDR2 YNNKEL (reference sequence). The CDR3 covers 15 residues. CDR3: CASSQRFGGHYEQYF. The DNA for the CDR3 is TGTGCCAGCAGCCAAAGGTTCGGGGGCCACTACGAGCAGTACTTC.

J is TRBJ2-3 and V is TRBV12-3 or TRBV12-4; no clear D. Trimming shortened V by 3 bases and J by 5 bases, and 9 bases separated the two germline ends. The CDR3 consists of 13 residues. The CDR3 DNA is TGTGCCAGCAGTTTGTCCCTGGTAGATACGCAGTATTTT. Its protein product is CASSLSLVDTQYF.

The table lists this clonotype with a few counts. V usage is TRBV6-5 and J usage is TRBJ1-2; D uncertain. The V gene's germline CDR1 is MNHEY and CDR2 SVGAGI. V was pared by 10 bases and J by 4 bases, with 13 bases between. CDR3 length: 12 residues. Here the CDR3 DNA reads TGTGCCACTGCGGAGGAGCCCTATGGCTACACCTTC. Its translation is CATAEEPYGYTF.

In its sample, this clonotype was seen many times. The rearrangement uses TRBV7-9 and TRBJ2-1; TRBD2 matches 9 bases. Looked up from germline, CDR1 is SEHNR and CDR2 is FQNEAQ (reference sequence). Germline trimming cut 6 bases from V and 10 bases from J; bases unmatched to any gene: 13. There are 15 residues in the CDR3. CDR3 sequence: CASSFTGTSPGEQFF. The CDR3 DNA reads TGTGCCAGCAGTTTTACCGGGACTAGCCCGGGGGAGCAGTTCTTC.

This clonotype was seen a handful of times. The chain combines TRBV12-3 or TRBV12-4 with TRBJ2-1, with 9 bases aligning to TRBD2. Trimming removed 6 bases from V and 0 bases from J; junction bases left unmatched: 3. CDR3 length: 15 amino acids. This CDR3 is CASSLAGTSYNEQFF. For the CDR3, the DNA is TGTGCCAGCAGCCTAGCGGGGACCTCCTACAATGAGCAGTTCTTC.

The rearrangement links TRBV24-1 to TRBJ2-7, with D tentatively TRBD1 (6 bases). This CDR3 spans 15 amino acids. V was trimmed by 3 bases and J by 0 bases, leaving 11 bases between them. Looked up from germline, CDR1 is KGHDR and CDR2 is SFDVKD. This CDR3 is CATSDGTLSSYEQYF. DNA for the CDR3: TGTGCCACCAGTGATGGGACACTAAGCTCCTACGAGCAGTACTTC.

The chain combines TRBV12-3 or TRBV12-4 with TRBJ2-1, with 15 bases identical to TRBD2. There are 15 residues in the CDR3. With V trimmed by 6 bases and J by 12 bases, 9 bases remained unmatched. The CDR3 nucleotides read TGTGCCAGCAGCCATTCGGGACTAGCGGGGGGCAGGCAGTTCTTC. Translated, it gives CASSHSGLAGGRQFF.

Only a few counts were recorded for this clonotype. The CDR3 is CASSPRIILAQFF. The DNA for the CDR3 is TGTGCCAGCAGCCCAAGGATTATTCTGGCCCAGTTCTTC. The V and J genes are TRBV7-8 and TRBJ2-1; no clear D gene. Between the trimmed V and J ends, which lost 5 bases and 13 bases, there was a span of 18 bases. The CDR3 length is 13 residues. Germline V gene data show CDR1 as SGHVS and CDR2 as FQNEAQ.

The gene calls are TRBV2 and TRBJ1-1, with D perhaps TRBD1 (5 bases). Germline V gives CDR1 SNHLY, CDR2 FYNNEI. The CDR3 sequence is 13 residues long. Trimming removed 4 bases from V and 4 bases from J, with 10 bases in between. CDR3 loop: CASSAGDLTEAFF. For the CDR3, the DNA is TGTGCCAGCAGTGCCGGGGACCTCACTGAAGCTTTCTTT. Full variable domain (outside the CDR3, taken from reference TRBV2 and TRBJ1-1): EPEVTQTPSHQVTQMGQEVILRCVPISNHLYFYWYRQILGQKVEFLVSFYNNEISEKSEIFDDQFSVERPDGSNFTLKIRSTKLEDSAMYFCASSAGDLTEAFFGQGTRLTVV.

The sample holds many counts of this clonotype. The chain couples TRBV6-5 to TRBJ2-7; D remains unclear. Germline V gene data show CDR1 as MNHEY and CDR2 as SVGAGI. The CDR3 length is 14 residues. V lost 5 bases, J lost 4 bases, and 15 bases lay in between. CDR3 nucleotide sequence: TGTGCCAGCAGTCGTGGCCAAGGGTCTTACGAGCAGTACTTC. It specifies CASSRGQGSYEQYF.

This clonotype was counted only a few times. J is TRBJ2-5 and V is TRBV5-6; the match to TRBD1 covers 10 bases. This CDR3 is built from 16 residues. Germline V lookup: CDR1 SGHDT, CDR2 YYEEEE. V dropped 1 base and J dropped 5; count of bases not matched to a gene: 8. The CDR3 DNA reads as TGTGCCAGCAGCTTGTTGACGACAGGGGGCTGGGAGACCCAGTACTTC. Encoded protein: CASSLLTTGGWETQYF. The whole variable domain, remainder taken from reference TRBV5-6 and TRBJ2-5, is DAGVTQSPTHLIKTRGQQVTLRCSPKSGHDTVSWYQQALGQGPQFIFQYYEEEERQRGNFPDRFSGHQFPNYSSELNVNALLLGDSALYLCASSLLTTGGWETQYFGPGTRLLVL.

The chain links TRBV24-1 to TRBJ2-3, with 7 nucleotides matching TRBD1. CDR3 size: 15 residues. Trimming took 2 bases from V and 3 from J; bases not matched to a gene: 4. CDR1 and CDR2 from the germline V gene are KGHDR and SFDVKD. In DNA form, the CDR3 reads TGTGCCACCAGTGATTGGGGGACAGTAACAGATACGCAGTATTTT. Translating gives CATSDWGTVTDTQYF.

This clonotype was recorded many times. The genes are TRBV12-3 or TRBV12-4 and TRBJ1-1; a possible D gene is TRBD1 (5 bases). V was clipped by 2 bases and J by 4 bases, with 5 bases between them. CDR3 size: 12 residues. CDR3 in amino acids: CASSLRGTEAFF. CDR3 DNA sequence: TGTGCCAGCAGTTTAAGGGGCACTGAAGCTTTCTTT.

CDR3 in DNA: TGTGCCACCAGTGACCAACCCACAGGGGGCGGGGAGACCCAGTACTTC. This sequence encodes CATSDQPTGGGETQYF. The V call is TRBV24-1, the J call TRBJ2-5, with TRBD1 matching 9 bases. Germline assignment: CDR1 KGHDR and CDR2 SFDVKD. With V trimmed by 4 bases and J by 5 bases, 10 bases remained unmatched. This CDR3 is 16 amino acids long.

This clonotype was observed a handful of times. This chain uses TRBV5-6 with TRBJ2-6; no clear D. Trimming stripped 4 bases from V and 2 bases from J, with 13 bases between. Germline assignment: CDR1 SGHDT and CDR2 YYEEEE. This CDR3 is 16 amino acids long. The CDR3 here is CASSPDPNAGANVLTF. The CDR3 nucleotides are TGTGCCAGCAGCCCCGACCCGAACGCTGGGGCCAACGTCCTGACTTTC. Supplemented by reference TRBV5-6 and TRBJ2-6, the full variable domain reads DAGVTQSPTHLIKTRGQQVTLRCSPKSGHDTVSWYQQALGQGPQFIFQYYEEEERQRGNFPDRFSGHQFPNYSSELNVNALLLGDSALYLCASSPDPNAGANVLTFGAGSRLTVL.

The rearrangement links TRBV27 to TRBJ2-7; tentatively, D is TRBD2 (5 bases). The CDR3 consists of 14 residues. V shed 3 bases and J shed 2 bases, with 11 bases lying between them. Germline lookup yields CDR1 MNHEY and CDR2 SMNVEV (reference sequence). CDR3 bases: TGTGCCAGCAGTTTTGTCGGGAAGCCCTACGAGCAGTACTTC. Encoded protein: CASSFVGKPYEQYF.

The chain is built from TRBV29-1 and TRBJ1-5; 9 positions match TRBD1. In germline, CDR1 is SQVTM, CDR2 ANQGSEA. V was pared by 4 bases and J by 7 bases, with 2 bases of the junction left unmatched. This CDR3 comprises 12 residues. CDR3 bases: TGCAGCGTTGGGACAGGGGAGCAGCCCCAGCATTTT. It translates to CSVGTGEQPQHF.